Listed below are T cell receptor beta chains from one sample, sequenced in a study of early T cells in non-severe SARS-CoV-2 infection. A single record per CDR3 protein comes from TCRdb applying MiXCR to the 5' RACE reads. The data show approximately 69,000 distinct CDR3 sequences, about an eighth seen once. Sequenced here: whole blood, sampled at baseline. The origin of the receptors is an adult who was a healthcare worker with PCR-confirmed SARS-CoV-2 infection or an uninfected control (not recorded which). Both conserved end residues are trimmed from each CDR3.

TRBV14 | ASSQDLAIRSYNEQF
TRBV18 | ASSPLQGNYGYT
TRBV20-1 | SARGGDIQY
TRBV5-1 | ASSWSAQGALEQY
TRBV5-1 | ASSTQKDEQETQY
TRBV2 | ASRRGSTNEKLF
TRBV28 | ASSLQQDEQY
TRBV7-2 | ASSLWGNYGYT
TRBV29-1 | SVAGVVSDTQY
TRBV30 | AWSPGARTGELF
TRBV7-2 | ASSLMGPGNQPQH
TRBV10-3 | AISGTSGGQETQY
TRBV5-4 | ASSLDLDLHNSPLH
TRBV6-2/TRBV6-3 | ASRWTSGRSGPETQY
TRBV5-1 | ASSSPDRGSTEAF
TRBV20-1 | SAIMRRAYNEQF
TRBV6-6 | ASSYPQRGTDGYT
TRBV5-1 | ASSLEISGTIYNEQF
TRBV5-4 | ASSLGQREDTQY
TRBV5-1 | ASSETGANVLT
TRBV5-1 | ASSLEGTYGYT
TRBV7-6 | ASSSRNGVRWGTEAF
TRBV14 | ASGTSGGKNNEQF
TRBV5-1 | ASSVRDRGRFLAEAF
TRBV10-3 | ATRDGQQNQPQH
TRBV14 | ASSVSANYGYT
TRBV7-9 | ASSPALREQF
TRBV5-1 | ASSLLGGGHDEQY
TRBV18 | ASSPPGQGVANEQF